A selection of T cell receptor beta chains follows, all from one sample in a study of blood T cell repertoires in COVID-19. Some clones are missing from TCRdb's copy, which holds only in-frame ones; the method was immunoSEQ multiplex PCR. The data contain around 340,000 clones, about 86% of them singletons. The sample was peripheral blood. All receptors derive from a woman aged 55-69 years with COVID-19, enrolled during active disease. Each CDR3 is given with its conserved first and last residue. D genes are given only for firm matches. Size is omitted from some rows. Given values are once, few, many or a class for expanded clones.

TRBJ2-3,TRBV30,TRBD2,once,TGTGCCTGGAGCGCTTGGCTAGCGGGGAGATCAGATACGCAGTATTTT,CAWSAWLAGRSDTQYF
TRBJ2-5,TRBV19,-,-,TGTGCCAGTAGTCCCGGTAGGAGGGGAGAGACCCAGTACTTC,CASSPGRRGETQYF
TRBJ2-3,TRBV13,TRBD2,-,TGTGCCAGCAGCTTAGGTGGGCGGACTAGCGGAAACACAGATACGCAGTATTTT,CASSLGGRTSGNTDTQYF
TRBJ1-1,TRBV15,-,-,TGTGCCATCCGGCCTGGCGGGGGGAACACTGAAGCTTTCTTT,CAIRPGGGNTEAFF
TRBJ1-2,TRBV3-1/TRBV3-2,-,-,TGTGCCAGCAGCCAAGAACTCCAAGGCTACACCTTC,CASSQELQGYTF
TRBJ2-7,TRBV9,TRBD2,-,TGTGCCAGCAGCGTAGAACTAGCGGGGGATTACGAGCAGTACTTC,CASSVELAGDYEQYF
TRBJ1-4,TRBV23-1,-,-,TGCGCCAGCAGTCAACTCGGGAACGGTCCGGCGGCATCAACTAATGAAAAACTGTTTTTT,CASSQLGNGPAASTNEKLFF
TRBJ1-2,TRBV6-5,TRBD1,once,TGTGCCAGCAGTCAGGACAGGGGCTATGGCTACACCTTC,CASSQDRGYGYTF
TRBJ2-2,TRBV10-2,-,many,TGCGCCAGCACCGCAGGGCTCACCGGGGAGCTGTTTTTT,CASTAGLTGELFF
TRBJ1-6,TRBV2,-,-,TGTGCCAGCAGTGAAGAAACAGGGATCCCACCCCTCCACTTT,CASSEETGIPPLHF
TRBJ2-7,TRBV3-1/TRBV3-2,TRBD1,once,TGTGCCAGCAGCCAAATTACAGGGGGCCCCTACGAGCAGTACTTC,CASSQITGGPYEQYF
TRBJ2-3,TRBV19,-,-,TGTGCCAGTAGTATCCTAGATACGCAGTATTTT,CASSILDTQYF
TRBJ1-2,TRBV9,TRBD1,-,TGTGCCAGCAGCGTTTACAGGGGGTCTCATGGCTACACCTTC,CASSVYRGSHGYTF
TRBJ2-1,TRBV6-5,TRBD1,-,TGTGCCAGCAGTTCGGGACAGATTAATGAGCAGTTCTTC,CASSSGQINEQFF
TRBJ1-5,TRBV4-2,-,-,TGTGCCAGCAGCCAAGATGGGAAGGGAGGATCTTATAGCAATCAGCCCCAGCATTTT,CASSQDGKGGSYSNQPQHF
TRBJ1-3,TRBV5-1,-,-,TGCGCCAGCAGCTTGGGAGGGGGAGCGCGTCAAAACACCATATATTTT,CASSLGGGARQNTIYF
TRBJ2-5,TRBV7-3,-,-,TGTGCCAGCAGCTTCAGGGCGGGGGAGACCCAGTACTTC,CASSFRAGETQYF
TRBJ1-2,TRBV4-3,TRBD1,-,TGCGCCAGCAGCCAAGAACGGACAGGGGGATTTAACTATGGCTACACCTTC,CASSQERTGGFNYGYTF
TRBJ2-7,TRBV18,-,-,TGTGCCAGCTCACCAGGAGGGGGCGAAAGCCAGCAGTACTTC,CASSPGGGESQQYF
TRBJ1-2,TRBV29-1,-,-,TGCAGCGTGAACCCGGGCGGGTATGGCTACACCTTC,CSVNPGGYGYTF
TRBJ2-7,TRBV23-1,TRBD1,-,TGCGCCAGCAGTCAATCGACGGACAGGCATAGGTACGAGCAGTACTTC,CASSQSTDRHRYEQYF
TRBJ1-3,TRBV3-1/TRBV3-2,-,-,TGTGCCAGCAGCCAAGGACAATCCGGCTCTGGAAACACCATATATTTT,CASSQGQSGSGNTIYF
TRBJ2-7,TRBV5-1,-,-,TGCGCCAGCAGCTTGGTGGGGGCCGGCTACGAGCAGTACTTC,CASSLVGAGYEQYF
TRBJ2-7,TRBV9,-,many,TGTGCCAGCAGCCCAACCACTATTACCTACGAGCAGTACTTC,CASSPTTITYEQYF
TRBJ1-1,TRBV7-2,TRBD1,-,TGTGCCAGCAGCCCCCGACAGGGGTTCGTTGAAGCTTTCTTT,CASSPRQGFVEAFF
TRBJ2-7,TRBV7-3,TRBD2,-,TGTGCCAGCAGCTTAACTGCTAGCGGGGGGGCCTACGAGCAGTACTTC,CASSLTASGGAYEQYF
TRBJ1-4,TRBV19,TRBD1,-,TGTGCCAGTAGGAATAACAGGGGGCACACTAATGAAAAACTGTTTTTT,CASRNNRGHTNEKLFF
TRBJ1-2,TRBV6-5,-,-,TGTGCCAGCAGAGACGGAGGATCCAACTATGGCTACACCTTC,CASRDGGSNYGYTF